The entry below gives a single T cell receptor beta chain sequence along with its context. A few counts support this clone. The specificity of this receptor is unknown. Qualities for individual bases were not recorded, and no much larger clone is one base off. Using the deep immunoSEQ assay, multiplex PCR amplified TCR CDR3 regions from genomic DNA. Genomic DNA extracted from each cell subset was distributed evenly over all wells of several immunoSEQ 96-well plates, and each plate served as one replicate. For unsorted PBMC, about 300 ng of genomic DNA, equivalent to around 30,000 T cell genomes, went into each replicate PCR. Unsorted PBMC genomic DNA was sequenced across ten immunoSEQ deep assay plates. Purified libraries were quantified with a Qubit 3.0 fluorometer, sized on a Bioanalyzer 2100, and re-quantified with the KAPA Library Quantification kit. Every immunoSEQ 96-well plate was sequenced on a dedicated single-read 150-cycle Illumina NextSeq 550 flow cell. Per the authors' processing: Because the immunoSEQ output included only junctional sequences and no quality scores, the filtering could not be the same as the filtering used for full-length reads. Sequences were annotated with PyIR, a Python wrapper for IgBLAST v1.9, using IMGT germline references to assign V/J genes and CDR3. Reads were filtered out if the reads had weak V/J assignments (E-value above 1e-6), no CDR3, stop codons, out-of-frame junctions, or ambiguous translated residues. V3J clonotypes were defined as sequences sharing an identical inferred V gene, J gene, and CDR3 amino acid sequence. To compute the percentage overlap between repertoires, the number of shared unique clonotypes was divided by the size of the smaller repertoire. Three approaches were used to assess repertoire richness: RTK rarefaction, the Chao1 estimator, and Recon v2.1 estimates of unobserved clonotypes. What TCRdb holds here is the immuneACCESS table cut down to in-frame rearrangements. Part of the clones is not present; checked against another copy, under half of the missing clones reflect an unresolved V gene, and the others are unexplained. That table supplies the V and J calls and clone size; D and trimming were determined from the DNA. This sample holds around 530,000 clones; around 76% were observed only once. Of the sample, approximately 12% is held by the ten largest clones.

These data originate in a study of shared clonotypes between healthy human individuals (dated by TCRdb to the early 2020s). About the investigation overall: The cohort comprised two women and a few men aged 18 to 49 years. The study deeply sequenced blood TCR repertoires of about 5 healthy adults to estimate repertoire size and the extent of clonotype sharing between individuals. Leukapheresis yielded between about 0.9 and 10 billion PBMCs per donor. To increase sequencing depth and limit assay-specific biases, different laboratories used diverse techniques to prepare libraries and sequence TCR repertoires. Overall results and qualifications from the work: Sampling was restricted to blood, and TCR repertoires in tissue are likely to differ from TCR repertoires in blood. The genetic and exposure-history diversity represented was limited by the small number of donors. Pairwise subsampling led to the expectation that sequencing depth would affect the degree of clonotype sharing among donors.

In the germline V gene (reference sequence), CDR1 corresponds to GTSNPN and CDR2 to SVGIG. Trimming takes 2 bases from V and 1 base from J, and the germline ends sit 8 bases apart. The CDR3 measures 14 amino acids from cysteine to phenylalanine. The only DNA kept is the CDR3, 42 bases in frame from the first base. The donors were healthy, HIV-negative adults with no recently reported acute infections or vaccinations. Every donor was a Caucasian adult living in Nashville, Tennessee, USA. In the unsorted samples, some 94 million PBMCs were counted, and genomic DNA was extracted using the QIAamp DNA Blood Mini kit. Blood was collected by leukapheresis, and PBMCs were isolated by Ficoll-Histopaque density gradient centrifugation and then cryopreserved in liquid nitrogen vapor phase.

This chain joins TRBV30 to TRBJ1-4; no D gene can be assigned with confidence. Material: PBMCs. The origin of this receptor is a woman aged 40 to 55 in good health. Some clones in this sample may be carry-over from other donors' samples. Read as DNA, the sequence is TGTGCCTGGAGTCTACAGAGAACTAATGAAAAACTGTTTTTT. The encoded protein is CAWSLQRTNEKLFF.